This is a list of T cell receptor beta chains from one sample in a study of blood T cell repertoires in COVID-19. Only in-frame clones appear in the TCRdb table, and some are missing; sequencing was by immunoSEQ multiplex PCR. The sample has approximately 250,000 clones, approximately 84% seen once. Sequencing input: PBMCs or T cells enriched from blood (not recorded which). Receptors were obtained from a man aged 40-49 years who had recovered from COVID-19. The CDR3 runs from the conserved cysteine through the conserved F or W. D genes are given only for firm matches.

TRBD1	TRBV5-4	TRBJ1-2	CASSFQDRAYYGYTF	TGTGCCAGCAGCTTCCAGGACAGGGCCTACTATGGCTACACCTTC
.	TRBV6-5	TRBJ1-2	CASSYADGRRNYGYTF	TGTGCCAGCAGTTACGCGGATGGGAGGCGGAACTATGGCTACACCTTC
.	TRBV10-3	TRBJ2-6	CAISEPGIPPGANVLTF	TGTGCCATCAGTGAGCCGGGGATTCCTCCTGGGGCCAACGTCCTGACTTTC
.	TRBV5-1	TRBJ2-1	CASRQQGYEQFF	TGCGCCAGCAGGCAACAGGGCTATGAGCAGTTCTTC
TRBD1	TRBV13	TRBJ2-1	CAGGTGRLNEQFF	TGTGCCGGTGGGACAGGGCGACTCAATGAGCAGTTCTTC
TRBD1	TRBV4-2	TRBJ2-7	CASSLGGGTGREQYF	TGTGCCAGCAGCCTAGGGGGGGGGACAGGGCGAGAGCAGTACTTC
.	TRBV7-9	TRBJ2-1	CASNSMLDGDNEQFF	TGTGCCAGCAACTCTATGCTAGACGGTGACAATGAGCAGTTCTTC
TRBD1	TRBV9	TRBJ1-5	CASSAGQGITQPQHF	TGTGCCAGCAGCGCGGGACAGGGGATTACTCAGCCCCAGCATTTT
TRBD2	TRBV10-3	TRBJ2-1	CAISESKSSGPYNEQFF	TGTGCCATCAGTGAGTCGAAATCTAGCGGGCCTTACAATGAGCAGTTCTTC
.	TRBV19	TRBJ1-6	CASSIGRGARVQSPLHF	TGTGCCAGTAGTATCGGTCGGGGGGCGCGGGTCCAGTCACCCCTCCACTTT
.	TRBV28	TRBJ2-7	CASTQVLSYEQYF	TGTGCCAGCACGCAGGTCCTGTCCTACGAGCAGTACTTC